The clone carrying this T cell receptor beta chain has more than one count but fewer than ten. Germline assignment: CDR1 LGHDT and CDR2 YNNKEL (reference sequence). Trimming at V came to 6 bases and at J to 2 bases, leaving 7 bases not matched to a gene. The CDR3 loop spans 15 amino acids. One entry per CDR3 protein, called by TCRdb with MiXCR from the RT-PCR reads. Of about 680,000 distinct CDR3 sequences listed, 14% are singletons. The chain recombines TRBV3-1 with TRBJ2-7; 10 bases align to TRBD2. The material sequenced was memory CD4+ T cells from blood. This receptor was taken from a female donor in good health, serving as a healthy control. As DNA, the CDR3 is TGTGCCAGCAGTCCGACTAGCGGGTGGGCCTACGAGCAGTACTTC. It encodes CASSPTSGWAYEQYF.